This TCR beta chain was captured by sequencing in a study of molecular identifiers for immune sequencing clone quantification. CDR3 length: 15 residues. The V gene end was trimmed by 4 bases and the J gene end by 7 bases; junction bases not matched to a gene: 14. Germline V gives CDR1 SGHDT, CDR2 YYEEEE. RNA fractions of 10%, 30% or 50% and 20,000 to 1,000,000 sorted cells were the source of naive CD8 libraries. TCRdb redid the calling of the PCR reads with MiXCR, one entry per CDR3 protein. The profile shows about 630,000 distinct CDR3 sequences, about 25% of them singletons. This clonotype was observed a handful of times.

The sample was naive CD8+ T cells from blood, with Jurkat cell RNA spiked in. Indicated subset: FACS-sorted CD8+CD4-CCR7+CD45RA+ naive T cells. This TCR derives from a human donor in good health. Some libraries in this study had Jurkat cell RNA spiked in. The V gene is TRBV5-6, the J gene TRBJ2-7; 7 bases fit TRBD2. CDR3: CASSGGLTSFQEQYF. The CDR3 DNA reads TGTGCCAGCAGCGGGGGACTAACCTCTTTTCAGGAGCAGTACTTC. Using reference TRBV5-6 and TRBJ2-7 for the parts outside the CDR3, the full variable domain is DAGVTQSPTHLIKTRGQQVTLRCSPKSGHDTVSWYQQALGQGPQFIFQYYEEEERQRGNFPDRFSGHQFPNYSSELNVNALLLGDSALYLCASSGGLTSFQEQYFGPGTRLTVT.